This T cell receptor (beta chain) was identified during a study of long-term antiretroviral therapy in people with HIV. Findings of the study overall: It was not possible to obtain data on ART adherence, viral resistance or therapy changes.

About this clone itself: Its antigen is not identified.

The run of the v3.0 immunoSEQ assay was at survey level. Measured with immunoSEQ multiplex PCR; TCRdb has only the in-frame clones, and not every one. The sample consists of more than 20,000 clones, about 86% of them appearing once. This CDR3 has 15 amino acids. J lost 5 bases, V lost 6 bases, and 12 bases had no gene match. CDR1 and CDR2 (germline): SNHLY, FYNNEI. This rearrangement joins TRBV2 to TRBJ1-1; TRBD1 matches 7 bases. The source material was unsorted PBMCs, sampled 1.3 years after starting antiretroviral therapy. This receptor was taken from a man in his sixties with HIV. The DNA of the CDR3 is TGTGCCAGCAGACCCGGTAAGACAGGGAGGACTGAAGCTTTCTTT. Translated, it gives CASRPGKTGRTEAFF.